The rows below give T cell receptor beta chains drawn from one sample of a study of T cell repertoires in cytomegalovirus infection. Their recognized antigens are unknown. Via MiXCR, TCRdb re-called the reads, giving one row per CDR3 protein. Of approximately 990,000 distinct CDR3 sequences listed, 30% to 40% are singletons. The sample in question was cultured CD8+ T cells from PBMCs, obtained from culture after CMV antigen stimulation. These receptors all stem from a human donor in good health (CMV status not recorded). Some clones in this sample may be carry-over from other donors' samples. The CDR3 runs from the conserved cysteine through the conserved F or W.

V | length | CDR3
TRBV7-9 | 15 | CASSFTGGTKNIQYF
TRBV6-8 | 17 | CASSYSKRGEANYGYTF
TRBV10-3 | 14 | CAISDQDTTGELFF
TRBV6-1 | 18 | CASSEYQGAGGMGTEAFF
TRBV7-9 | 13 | CATRDFRGDTIYF
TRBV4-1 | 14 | CASSQDGGGNEQYF
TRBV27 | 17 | CASSLALTRTGLNEQYF
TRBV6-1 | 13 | CASSLAFDYEQYF
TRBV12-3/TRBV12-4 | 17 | CASSSGRRLRSTDTQYF
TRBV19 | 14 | CASSILDRAYGYTF
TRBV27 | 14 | CASSLYRAYTEAFF
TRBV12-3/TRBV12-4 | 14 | CASSLGPDLDTQYF
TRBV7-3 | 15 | CASSSDIGSYNEQFF
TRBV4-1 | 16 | CASDTGFSSGTGELFF
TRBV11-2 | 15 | CASSFGTGGHNEQFF
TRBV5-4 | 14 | CASSSITGNYGYTF
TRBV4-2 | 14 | CASSQDAGYNEQFF
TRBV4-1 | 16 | CASSQYGTGSWDTQYF
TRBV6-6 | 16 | CASSQQGLRPNQPQHF
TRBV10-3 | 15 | CAIQGASPYNSPLHF
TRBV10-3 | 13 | CAISEKGGETQYF
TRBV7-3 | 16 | CASSLTGSGGGETQYF
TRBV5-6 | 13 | CASWVVSNYGYTF
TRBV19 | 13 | CASKAGASGELFF
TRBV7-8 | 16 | CASSLATQPRNTEAFF
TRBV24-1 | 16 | CATSDMGTGLTTEAFF
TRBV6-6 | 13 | CASVGSGAYEQYF
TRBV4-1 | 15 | CASSPAGLLLETQYF
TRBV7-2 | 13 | CASNLNRQETQYF
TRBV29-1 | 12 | CSVEVVAAEAFF
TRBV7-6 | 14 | CASIAAGFNYGYTF
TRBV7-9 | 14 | CASSLPGQGPGYTF